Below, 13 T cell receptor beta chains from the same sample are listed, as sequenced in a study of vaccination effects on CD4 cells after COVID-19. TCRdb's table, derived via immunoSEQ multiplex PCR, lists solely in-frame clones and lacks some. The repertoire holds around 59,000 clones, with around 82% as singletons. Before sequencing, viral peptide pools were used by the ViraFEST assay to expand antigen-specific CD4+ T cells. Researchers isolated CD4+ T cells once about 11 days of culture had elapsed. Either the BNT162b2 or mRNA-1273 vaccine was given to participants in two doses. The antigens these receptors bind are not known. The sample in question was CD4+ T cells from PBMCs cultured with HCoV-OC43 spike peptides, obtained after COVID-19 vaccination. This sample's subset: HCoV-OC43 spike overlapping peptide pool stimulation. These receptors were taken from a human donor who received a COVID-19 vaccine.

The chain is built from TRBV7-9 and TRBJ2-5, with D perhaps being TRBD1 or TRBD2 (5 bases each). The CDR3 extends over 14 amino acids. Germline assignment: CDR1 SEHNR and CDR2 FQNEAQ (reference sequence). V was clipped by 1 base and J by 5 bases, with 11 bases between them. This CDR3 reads CASSLVEGPETQYF. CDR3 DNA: TGTGCCAGCAGCTTAGTTGAGGGGCCGGAGACCCAGTACTTC.

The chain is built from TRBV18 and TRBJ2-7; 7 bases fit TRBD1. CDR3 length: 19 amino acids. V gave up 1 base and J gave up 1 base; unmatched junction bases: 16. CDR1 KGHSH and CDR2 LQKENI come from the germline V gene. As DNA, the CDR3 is TGTGCCAGCTCACCACTTTATATAGGGGGCCGGTCATCATCCTACGAGCAGTACGTC. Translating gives CASSPLYIGGRSSSYEQYV.

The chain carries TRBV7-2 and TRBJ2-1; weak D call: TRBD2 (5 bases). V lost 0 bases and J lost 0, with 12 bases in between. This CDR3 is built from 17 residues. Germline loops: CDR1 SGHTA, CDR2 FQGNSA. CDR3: CASSLAPSGSSYNEQFF. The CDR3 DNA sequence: TGTGCCAGCAGCTTAGCCCCTTCTGGGAGCTCCTACAATGAGCAGTTCTTC.

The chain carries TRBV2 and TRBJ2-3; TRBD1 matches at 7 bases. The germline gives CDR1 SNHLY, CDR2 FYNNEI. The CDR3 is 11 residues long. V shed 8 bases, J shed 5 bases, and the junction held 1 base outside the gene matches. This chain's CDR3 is CASGTEDTQYF. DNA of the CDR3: TGTGCCAGCGGGACAGAAGATACGCAGTATTTT.

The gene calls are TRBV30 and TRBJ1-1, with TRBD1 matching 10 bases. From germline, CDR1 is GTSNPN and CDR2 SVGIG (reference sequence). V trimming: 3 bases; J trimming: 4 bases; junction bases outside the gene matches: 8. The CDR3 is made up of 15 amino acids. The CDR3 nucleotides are TGTGCCTGGAGGGCCCAGACAGGGGGCCGCACTGAAGCTTTCTTT. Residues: CAWRAQTGGRTEAFF.

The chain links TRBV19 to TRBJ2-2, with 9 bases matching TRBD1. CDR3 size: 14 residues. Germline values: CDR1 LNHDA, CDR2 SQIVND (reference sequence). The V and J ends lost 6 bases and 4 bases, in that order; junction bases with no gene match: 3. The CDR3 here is CASRWTGVTGELFF. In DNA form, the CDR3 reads TGTGCCAGTAGGTGGACAGGGGTCACCGGGGAGCTGTTTTTT.

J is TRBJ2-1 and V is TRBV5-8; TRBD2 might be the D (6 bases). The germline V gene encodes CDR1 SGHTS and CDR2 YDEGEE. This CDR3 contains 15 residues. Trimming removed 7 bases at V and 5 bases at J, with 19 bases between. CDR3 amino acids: CASPRTTFGNNEQFF. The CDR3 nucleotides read TGTGCCAGCCCTAGGACTACCTTTGGAAACAATGAGCAGTTCTTC.

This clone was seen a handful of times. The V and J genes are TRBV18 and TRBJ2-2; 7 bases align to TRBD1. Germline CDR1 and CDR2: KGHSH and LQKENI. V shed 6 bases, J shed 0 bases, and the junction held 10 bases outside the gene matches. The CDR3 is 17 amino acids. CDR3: CASSQYDRASNTGELFF. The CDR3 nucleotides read TGTGCCAGCTCTCAATACGACAGGGCTTCGAACACCGGGGAGCTGTTTTTT.

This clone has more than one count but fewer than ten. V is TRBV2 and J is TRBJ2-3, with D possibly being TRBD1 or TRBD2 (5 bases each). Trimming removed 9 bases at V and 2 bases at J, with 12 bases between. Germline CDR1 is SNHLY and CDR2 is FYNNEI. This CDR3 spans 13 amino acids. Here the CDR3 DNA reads TGTGCCAGTTGCCGGGACGACACAGATACGCAGTATTTT. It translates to CASCRDDTDTQYF.

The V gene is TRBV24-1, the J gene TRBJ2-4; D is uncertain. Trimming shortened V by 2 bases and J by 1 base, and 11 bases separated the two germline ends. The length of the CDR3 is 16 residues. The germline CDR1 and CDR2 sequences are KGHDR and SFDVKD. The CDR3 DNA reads TGTGCCACCAGTGATTCCGCTTTGGGGGCCAAAAACATTCAGTACTTC. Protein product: CATSDSALGAKNIQYF.

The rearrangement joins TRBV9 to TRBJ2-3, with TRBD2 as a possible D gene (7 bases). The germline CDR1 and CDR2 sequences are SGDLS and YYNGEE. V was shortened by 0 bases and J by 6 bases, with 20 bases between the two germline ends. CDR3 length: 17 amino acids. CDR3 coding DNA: TGTGCCAGCAGCGTAGCTGGGGGGGCCAATTCTTGGGATACGCAGTATTTT. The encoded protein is CASSVAGGANSWDTQYF.

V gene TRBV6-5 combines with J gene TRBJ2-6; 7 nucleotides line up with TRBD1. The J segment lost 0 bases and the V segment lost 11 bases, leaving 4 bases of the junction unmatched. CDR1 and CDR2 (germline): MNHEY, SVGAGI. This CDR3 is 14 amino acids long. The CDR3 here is CAGQVSSGANVLTF. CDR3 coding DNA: TGTGCCGGACAGGTGAGCTCTGGGGCCAACGTCCTGACTTTC.

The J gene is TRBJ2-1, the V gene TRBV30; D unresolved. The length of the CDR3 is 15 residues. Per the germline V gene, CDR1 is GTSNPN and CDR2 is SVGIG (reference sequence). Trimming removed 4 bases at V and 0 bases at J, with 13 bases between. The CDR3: CAWTGHRSSYNEQFF. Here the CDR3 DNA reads TGTGCCTGGACGGGCCATCGAAGCTCCTACAATGAGCAGTTCTTC.